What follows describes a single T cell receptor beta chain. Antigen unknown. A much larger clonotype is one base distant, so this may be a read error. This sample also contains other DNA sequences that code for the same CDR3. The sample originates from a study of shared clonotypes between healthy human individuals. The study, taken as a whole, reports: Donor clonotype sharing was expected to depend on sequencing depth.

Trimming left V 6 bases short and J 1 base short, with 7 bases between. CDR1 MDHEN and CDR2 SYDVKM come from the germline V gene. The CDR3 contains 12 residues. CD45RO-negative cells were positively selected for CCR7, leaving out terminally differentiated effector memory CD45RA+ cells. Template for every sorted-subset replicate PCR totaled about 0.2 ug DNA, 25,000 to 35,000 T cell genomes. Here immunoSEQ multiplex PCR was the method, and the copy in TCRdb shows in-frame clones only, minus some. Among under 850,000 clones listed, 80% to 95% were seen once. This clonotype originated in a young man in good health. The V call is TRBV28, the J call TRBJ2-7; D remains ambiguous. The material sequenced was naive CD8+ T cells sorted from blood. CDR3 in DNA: TGTGCCAGCAGCTCCGTTTCCTACGAGCAGTACTTC. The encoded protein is CASSSVSYEQYF.